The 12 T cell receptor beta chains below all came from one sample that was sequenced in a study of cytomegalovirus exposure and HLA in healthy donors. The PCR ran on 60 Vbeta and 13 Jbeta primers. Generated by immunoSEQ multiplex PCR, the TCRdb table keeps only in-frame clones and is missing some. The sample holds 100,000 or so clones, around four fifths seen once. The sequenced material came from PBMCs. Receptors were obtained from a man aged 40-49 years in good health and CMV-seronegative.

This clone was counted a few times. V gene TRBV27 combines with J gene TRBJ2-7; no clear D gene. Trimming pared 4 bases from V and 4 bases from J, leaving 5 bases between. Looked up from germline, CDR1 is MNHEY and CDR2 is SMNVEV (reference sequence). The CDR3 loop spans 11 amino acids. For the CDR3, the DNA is TGTGCCAGCAGTTCCGGGTACGAGCAGTACTTC. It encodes CASSSGYEQYF.

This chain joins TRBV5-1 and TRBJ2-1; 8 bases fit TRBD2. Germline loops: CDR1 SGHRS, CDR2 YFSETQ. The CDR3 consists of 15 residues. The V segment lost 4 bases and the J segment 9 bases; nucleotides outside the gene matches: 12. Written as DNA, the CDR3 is TGCGCCAGCAGCCCGGAGGGCGGGGGGTATAGTGAGCAGTTCTTC. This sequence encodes CASSPEGGGYSEQFF.

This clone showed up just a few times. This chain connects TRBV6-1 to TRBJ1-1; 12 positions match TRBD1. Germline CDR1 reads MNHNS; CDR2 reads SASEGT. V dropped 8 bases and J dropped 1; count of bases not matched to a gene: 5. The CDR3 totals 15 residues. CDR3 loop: CASLPGQGANTEAFF. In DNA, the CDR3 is TGTGCCAGCCTCCCGGGACAGGGGGCGAACACTGAAGCTTTCTTT.

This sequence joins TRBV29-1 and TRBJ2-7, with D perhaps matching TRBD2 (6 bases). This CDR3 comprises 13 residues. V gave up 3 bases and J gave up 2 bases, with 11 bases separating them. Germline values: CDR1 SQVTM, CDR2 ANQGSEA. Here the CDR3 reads CSVEEGSAYEQYF. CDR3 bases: TGCAGCGTTGAGGAGGGGTCGGCCTACGAGCAGTACTTC.

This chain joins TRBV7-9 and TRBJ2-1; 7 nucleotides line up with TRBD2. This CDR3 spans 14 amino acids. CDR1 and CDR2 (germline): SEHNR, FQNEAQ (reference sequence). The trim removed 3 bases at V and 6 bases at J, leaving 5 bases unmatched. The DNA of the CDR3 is TGTGCCAGCAGCTTCATTGGACTAGTCAATGAGCAGTTCTTC. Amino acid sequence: CASSFIGLVNEQFF. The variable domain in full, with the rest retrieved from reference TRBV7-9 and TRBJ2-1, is DTGVSQNPRHKITKRGQNVTFRCDPISEHNRLYWYRQTLGQGPEFLTYFQNEAQLEKSRLLSDRFSAERPKGSFSTLEIQRTEQGDSAMYLCASSFIGLVNEQFFGPGTRLTVL.

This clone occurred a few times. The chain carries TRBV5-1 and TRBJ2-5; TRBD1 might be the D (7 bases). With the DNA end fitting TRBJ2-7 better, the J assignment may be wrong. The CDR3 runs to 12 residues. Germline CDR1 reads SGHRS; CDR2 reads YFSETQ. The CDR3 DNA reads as TGCGCCAGCAGCTTGCAGGGGGGCGAGCAGTACTTC. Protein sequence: CASSLQGGEQYF.

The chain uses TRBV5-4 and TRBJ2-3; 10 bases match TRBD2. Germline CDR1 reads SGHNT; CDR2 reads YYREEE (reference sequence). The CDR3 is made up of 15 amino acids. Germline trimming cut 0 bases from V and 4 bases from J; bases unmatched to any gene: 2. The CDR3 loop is CASSLGLAGADTQYF. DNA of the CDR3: TGTGCCAGCAGCTTGGGTCTAGCGGGGGCAGATACGCAGTATTTT.

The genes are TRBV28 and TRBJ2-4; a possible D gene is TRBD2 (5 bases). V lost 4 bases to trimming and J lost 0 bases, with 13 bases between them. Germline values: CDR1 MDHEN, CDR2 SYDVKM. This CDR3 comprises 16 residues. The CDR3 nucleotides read TGTGCCAGCAGTTCCCACCCTAGCTTAGCCAAAAACATTCAGTACTTC. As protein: CASSSHPSLAKNIQYF.

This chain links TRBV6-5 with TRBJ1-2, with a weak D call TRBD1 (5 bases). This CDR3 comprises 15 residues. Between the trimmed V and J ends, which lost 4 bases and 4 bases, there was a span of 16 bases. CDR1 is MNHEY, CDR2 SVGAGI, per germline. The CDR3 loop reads CASSFGSDSFYGYTF. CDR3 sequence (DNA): TGTGCCAGCAGTTTCGGCTCCGACAGTTTCTATGGCTACACCTTC.

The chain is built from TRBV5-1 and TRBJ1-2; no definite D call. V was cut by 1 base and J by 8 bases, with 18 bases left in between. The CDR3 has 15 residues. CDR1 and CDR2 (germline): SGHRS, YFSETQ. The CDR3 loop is CASSLWAAAGGGYTF. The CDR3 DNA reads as TGCGCCAGCAGCTTGTGGGCAGCGGCCGGTGGGGGCTACACCTTC.

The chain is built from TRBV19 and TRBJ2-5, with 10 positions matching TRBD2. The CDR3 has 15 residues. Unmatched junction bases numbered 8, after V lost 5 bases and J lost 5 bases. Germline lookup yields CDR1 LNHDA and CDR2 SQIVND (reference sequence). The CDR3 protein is CASSEDSGGRETQYF. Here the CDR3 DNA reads TGTGCCAGTAGTGAAGATAGCGGGGGGCGGGAGACCCAGTACTTC. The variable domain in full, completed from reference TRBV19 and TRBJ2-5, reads DGGITQSPKYLFRKEGQNVTLSCEQNLNHDAMYWYRQDPGQGLRLIYYSQIVNDFQKGDIAEGYSVSREKKESFPLTVTSAQKNPTAFYLCASSEDSGGRETQYFGPGTRLLVL.

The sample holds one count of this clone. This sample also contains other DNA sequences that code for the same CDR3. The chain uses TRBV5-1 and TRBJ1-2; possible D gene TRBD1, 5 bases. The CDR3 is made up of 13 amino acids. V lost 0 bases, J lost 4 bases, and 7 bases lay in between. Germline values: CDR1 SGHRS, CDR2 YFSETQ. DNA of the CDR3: TGCGCCAGCAGCTTGGGGGGCGGCTATGGCTACACCTTC. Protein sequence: CASSLGGGYGYTF.